This T cell receptor beta chain emerged from a study of cytomegalovirus exposure and HLA in healthy donors. Broader study findings: According to the study, about 180 TCR beta chains were cytomegalovirus-associated.

It was with 60 Vbeta and 13 Jbeta primers that the PCR ran. Produced via immunoSEQ multiplex PCR; TCRdb's table is partial and in-frame only. The table lists 140,000 to 150,000 clones, roughly 77% of them singletons, with about 3.7% in the top ten. In regard to this clone: Antigen unknown.

This TCR derives from a male donor in good health and CMV-seronegative. The sequenced sample consisted of PBMCs.

The CDR3, as DNA: TGTGCCAGTAGTAATGACAGGGTGGAGACCCAGTACTTC. Amino acids: CASSNDRVETQYF. The chain has TRBV19 and TRBJ2-5; TRBD1 aligns across 7 bases. The V and J ends lost 4 bases and 5 bases, in that order; junction bases with no gene match: 4. The CDR3 has 13 residues. Germline CDR1 is LNHDA and CDR2 is SQIVND (reference sequence).